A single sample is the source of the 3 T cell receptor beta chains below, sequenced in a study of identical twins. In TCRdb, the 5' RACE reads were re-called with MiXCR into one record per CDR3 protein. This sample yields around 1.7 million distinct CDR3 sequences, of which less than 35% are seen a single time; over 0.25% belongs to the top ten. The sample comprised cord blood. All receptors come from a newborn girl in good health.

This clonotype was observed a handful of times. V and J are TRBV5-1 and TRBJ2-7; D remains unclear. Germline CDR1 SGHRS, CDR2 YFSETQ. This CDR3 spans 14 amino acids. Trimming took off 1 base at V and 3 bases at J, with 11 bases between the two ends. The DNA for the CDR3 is TGCGCCAGCAGCTTGCGGTCCCTCTACTACGAGCAGTACTTC. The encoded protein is CASSLRSLYYEQYF.

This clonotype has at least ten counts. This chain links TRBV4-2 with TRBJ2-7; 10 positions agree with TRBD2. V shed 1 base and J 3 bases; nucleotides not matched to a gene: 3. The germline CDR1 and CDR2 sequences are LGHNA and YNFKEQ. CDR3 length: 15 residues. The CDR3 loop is CASSQVTSGIYEQYF. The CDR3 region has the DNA TGTGCCAGCAGCCAAGTCACTAGCGGGATCTACGAGCAGTACTTC.

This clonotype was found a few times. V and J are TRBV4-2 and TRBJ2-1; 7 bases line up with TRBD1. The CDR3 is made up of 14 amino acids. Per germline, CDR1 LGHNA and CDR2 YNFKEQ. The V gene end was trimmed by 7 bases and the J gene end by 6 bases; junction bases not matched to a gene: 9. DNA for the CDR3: TGTGCCAGCATCGCAGGGGGAAATGGCAATGAGCAGTTCTTC. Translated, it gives CASIAGGNGNEQFF.